The source of this TCR beta chain is a study of blood T cell repertoires in COVID-19. Study details: Donors in the United States, Italy and Spain gave samples during acute or convalescent COVID-19.

The V gene lost 3 bases and the J gene lost 5 bases, with 16 bases spanning the gap. The CDR3 consists of 15 residues. CDR1 is MNHNS and CDR2 is SASEGT in the germline V gene. Sequenced by immunoSEQ multiplex PCR; TCRdb stores in-frame clones only, minus some. This sample has around 42,000 clones, with 70% to 90% found just once. V and J are TRBV6-1 and TRBJ1-2; D may be TRBD1 (5 bases). The source of this sequence is a woman in her 70s in a cohort sampled during active COVID-19. The material sequenced was peripheral blood. The chain's CDR3 is CASSEWRDLMYGYTF. Written as DNA, the CDR3 is TGTGCCAGCAGTGAGTGGAGGGACCTAATGTATGGCTACACCTTC.